The 5 T cell receptor beta chains presented below share a single source sample, sequenced in a study of T cells in Graves' hyperthyroidism and ophthalmopathy. Amplified regions were TCR beta CDR3 sequences from RNA transcripts. HTBI primers were the set used in a first-round RT-PCR of the TCR CDR3. TCRdb re-derived calls from the multiplex PCR reads in MiXCR, one entry per CDR3 protein. The data contain around 800,000 distinct CDR3 sequences, over 35% of them seen just once; the ten biggest clones take up approximately 8.7%. The sequenced material came from blood. All receptors come from a man between 18 and 35 years old with Graves' hyperthyroidism.

This sequence joins TRBV7-2 and TRBJ2-2; D is undetermined. The length of the CDR3 is 15 residues. Germline-derived CDR1 and CDR2 are SGHTA and FQGNSA. V lost 6 bases to trimming and J lost 6 bases, with 17 bases between them. The CDR3 here is CASSFFGGSAGELFF. The CDR3 DNA follows: TGTGCCAGCAGTTTTTTTGGCGGATCCGCCGGGGAGCTGTTTTTT.

This clonotype has just a few counts. The V gene is TRBV7-8, the J gene TRBJ2-7, with a weak D call TRBD2 (6 bases). Germline CDR1 reads SGHVS; CDR2 reads FQNEAQ. There are 16 residues in the CDR3. V gave up 11 bases and J gave up 0 bases, with 23 bases separating them. The CDR3, as DNA: TGTGCCGGAAGCTCCGGGACTTACCCTCTCTCCTACGAGCAGTACTTC. This encodes CAGSSGTYPLSYEQYF.

This clonotype was recorded a few times. This chain joins TRBV12-5 and TRBJ1-5, with D unclear. V lost 1 base and J 4 bases, leaving 8 bases between the germline ends. CDR1 is LGHNT, CDR2 FRNRAP, per germline. This CDR3 has 14 amino acids. The chain's CDR3 is CASGLGFYNQPQHF. CDR3 nucleotides: TGTGCTAGTGGTTTGGGATTCTATAATCAGCCCCAGCATTTT.

This clonotype has more than one count but fewer than ten. The rearrangement joins TRBV4-1 to TRBJ1-1; D is perhaps TRBD1 (6 bases). The V gene's germline CDR1 is MGHRA and CDR2 YSYEKL. V lost 3 bases and J lost 2, with 10 bases in between. The CDR3 is 14 residues long. The CDR3 coding sequence is TGCGCCAGCAGCCAGGGGACACACAACACTGAAGCTTTCTTT. Amino acids: CASSQGTHNTEAFF.

The gene calls are TRBV20-1 and TRBJ2-5, with D possibly matching TRBD2 (7 bases). The germline V gene has CDR1 DFQATT and CDR2 SNEGSKA (reference sequence). The CDR3 totals 17 residues. The V end was cut by 6 bases, the J end by 2 bases, with 25 bases between. Here the CDR3 DNA reads TGCAGTGCGTGGGGGAGGGCGGGGGCGACAATTCAAGAGACCCAGTACTTC. It yields the protein CSAWGRAGATIQETQYF.